These T cell receptor beta chains were read from a single sample in a study of blood T cell repertoires in COVID-19. Assay: immunoSEQ multiplex PCR; the TCRdb copy retains only in-frame clones and omits some. The profile shows around 140,000 clones, over 80% of them singletons. What was sequenced was PBMCs or T cells enriched from blood (not recorded which). These receptors came from a man in his 60s who had recovered from COVID-19. Each CDR3 is given with its conserved first and last residue. The order of the fields is D gene, V gene, clone size, J gene, CDR3 protein, CDR3 DNA. D genes are given only for firm matches. Some rows mark clone size as missing; the rest say once, few, many or name a class of expanded clone.

>TRBD1|TRBV5-6|-|TRBJ1-1
CASSLGTANTEAFF
TGTGCCAGCAGCTTAGGGACAGCTAACACTGAAGCTTTCTTT
>-|TRBV7-3|-|TRBJ2-2
CASSFGSNTGELFF
TGTGCCAGCAGCTTCGGGAGCAACACCGGGGAGCTGTTTTTT
>TRBD2|TRBV7-6|once|TRBJ2-3
CASSLLYGGGRATQYF
TGTGCCAGCAGCTTATTGTATGGTGGTGGGAGGGCTACGCAGTATTTT
>TRBD2|TRBV9|once|TRBJ2-2
CASSGSTSGRTGELFF
TGTGCCAGCAGCGGCTCGACTAGCGGGAGGACCGGGGAGCTGTTTTTT
>-|TRBV6-6|-|TRBJ1-5
CASSYSGRQPQHF
TGTGCCAGCAGTTACTCGGGGAGGCAGCCCCAGCATTTT
>-|TRBV5-5|-|TRBJ2-7
CASSLFIQSYEQYF
TGTGCCAGCAGCTTGTTTATACAGAGCTACGAGCAGTACTTC
>TRBD2|TRBV3-1/TRBV3-2|-|TRBJ2-1
CASSQHPGLAIYNEQFF
TGTGCCAGCAGCCAACATCCGGGACTAGCGATCTACAATGAGCAGTTCTTC
>TRBD1|TRBV27|-|TRBJ1-2
CASSPTQGESDGYTF
TGTGCCAGCAGTCCAACACAGGGGGAGTCGGATGGCTACACCTTC
>-|TRBV2|-|TRBJ1-1
CASSEIRVNTEAFF
TGTGCCAGCAGTGAGATCCGGGTGAACACTGAAGCTTTCTTT
>-|TRBV19|-|TRBJ1-1
CASSRAGTSTEAFF
TGTGCCAGTAGTAGGGCGGGGACGTCTACTGAAGCTTTCTTT
>TRBD1|TRBV2|once|TRBJ1-5
CASSEHGQGLNQPQHF
TGTGCCAGCAGTGAACACGGACAGGGGCTCAATCAGCCCCAGCATTTT
>-|TRBV2|-|TRBJ1-1
CASTSATEAFF
TGTGCCAGCACTAGCGCCACTGAAGCTTTCTTT
>-|TRBV6-5|-|TRBJ2-7
CASSTSGEGYEQYF
TGTGCCAGCAGCACCTCAGGGGAAGGGTACGAGCAGTACTTC
>-|TRBV29-1|-|TRBJ1-5
CSVGQVGNQPQHF
TGCAGCGTTGGACAGGTTGGCAATCAGCCCCAGCATTTT
>TRBD1|TRBV10-1|-|TRBJ1-5
CASSPGTGLTQPQHF
TGCGCCAGCAGTCCAGGGACAGGGCTAACTCAGCCCCAGCATTTT
>-|TRBV2|-|TRBJ2-5
CASGGASGILETQYF
TGTGCCAGCGGGGGGGCCTCCGGGATCCTAGAGACCCAGTACTTC
>-|TRBV7-8|large|TRBJ2-5
CASSFLAQETQYF
TGTGCCAGCAGCTTTCTAGCGCAAGAGACCCAGTACTTC
>TRBD2|TRBV3-1/TRBV3-2|-|TRBJ2-3
CASSRGGNTDTQYF
TGTGCCAGCAGCCGGGGGGGAAACACAGATACGCAGTATTTT
>-|TRBV19|-|TRBJ2-7
CASSINSGFEQYF
TGTGCCAGTAGTATAAATTCCGGGTTCGAGCAGTACTTC
>TRBD2|TRBV6-1|few|TRBJ2-3
CASSEAAVAGVDTQYF
TGTGCCAGCAGTGAAGCGGCGGTAGCGGGGGTAGATACGCAGTATTTT
>TRBD2|TRBV10-2|-|TRBJ2-7
CASSVSGSSYEQYF
TGCGCCAGCAGTGTTAGCGGGAGCTCGTACGAGCAGTACTTC
>TRBD2|TRBV6-5|-|TRBJ2-7
CASKRTSGISYEQYF
TGTGCCAGCAAAAGAACTAGCGGGATTTCCTACGAGCAGTACTTC
>-|TRBV3-1/TRBV3-2|-|TRBJ2-6
CASSQPGPGEISGANVLTF
TGTGCCAGCAGCCAGCCGGGACCAGGGGAAATATCTGGGGCCAACGTCCTGACTTTC
>-|TRBV29-1|few|TRBJ1-6
CSVGYGGLGSPLHF
TGCAGCGTTGGATATGGGGGCCTAGGATCACCCCTCCACTTT
>-|TRBV28|-|TRBJ1-2
CASSSLDRAIYGYTF
TGTGCCAGCAGTTCCCTGGACAGAGCAATCTATGGCTACACCTTC
>TRBD2|TRBV19|few|TRBJ2-7
CASQQRGAYEQYF
TGTGCCAGTCAACAGCGGGGGGCCTACGAGCAGTACTTC
>-|TRBV28|-|TRBJ1-2
CASSLEVYGYTF
TGTGCCAGCAGTTTAGAGGTCTATGGCTACACCTTC
>-|TRBV28|-|TRBJ1-4
CASRTQGGEKLFF
TGTGCCAGCAGGACTCAGGGTGGTGAAAAACTGTTTTTT
>-|TRBV28|-|TRBJ2-2
CASSFIKRVSNTGELFF
TGTGCCAGCAGTTTTATTAAGCGGGTATCGAACACCGGGGAGCTGTTTTTT
>-|TRBV28|-|TRBJ2-2
CASSFTGSTGELFF
TGTGCCAGCAGTTTCACGGGGAGCACCGGGGAGCTGTTTTTT
>TRBD2|TRBV2|-|TRBJ2-3
CASREGLAGYTDTQYF
TGTGCCAGCAGGGAGGGACTAGCGGGATACACAGATACGCAGTATTTT
>-|TRBV9|-|TRBJ1-2
CASSPSRNYGYTF
TGTGCCAGCAGCCCCTCCCGTAACTATGGCTACACCTTC